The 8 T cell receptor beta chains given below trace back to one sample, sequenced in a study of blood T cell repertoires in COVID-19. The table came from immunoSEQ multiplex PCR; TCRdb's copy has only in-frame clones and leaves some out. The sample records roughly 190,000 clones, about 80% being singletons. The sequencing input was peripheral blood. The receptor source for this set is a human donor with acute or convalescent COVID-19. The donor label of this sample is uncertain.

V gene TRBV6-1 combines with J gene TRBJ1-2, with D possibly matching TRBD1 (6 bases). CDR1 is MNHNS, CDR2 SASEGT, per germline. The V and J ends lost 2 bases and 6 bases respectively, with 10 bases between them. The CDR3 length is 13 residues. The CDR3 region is CASSEQGLNGYTF. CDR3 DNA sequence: TGTGCCAGCAGTGAACAGGGGCTGAATGGCTACACCTTC.

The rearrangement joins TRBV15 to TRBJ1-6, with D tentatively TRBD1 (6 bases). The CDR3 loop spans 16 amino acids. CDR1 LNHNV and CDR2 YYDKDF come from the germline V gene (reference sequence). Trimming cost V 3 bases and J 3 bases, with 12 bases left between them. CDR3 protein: CATSRHQGSYNSPLHF. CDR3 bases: TGTGCCACCAGCAGGCATCAGGGGAGCTATAATTCACCCCTCCACTTT.

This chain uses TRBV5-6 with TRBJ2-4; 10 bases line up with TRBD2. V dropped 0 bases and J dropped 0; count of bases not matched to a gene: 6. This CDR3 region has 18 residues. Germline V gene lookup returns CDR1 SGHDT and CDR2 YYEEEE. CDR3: CASSLAGLAGVAKNIQYF. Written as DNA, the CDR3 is TGTGCCAGCAGCTTGGCCGGCCTAGCGGGAGTAGCCAAAAACATTCAGTACTTC. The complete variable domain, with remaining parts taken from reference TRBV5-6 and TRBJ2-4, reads DAGVTQSPTHLIKTRGQQVTLRCSPKSGHDTVSWYQQALGQGPQFIFQYYEEEERQRGNFPDRFSGHQFPNYSSELNVNALLLGDSALYLCASSLAGLAGVAKNIQYFGAGTRLSVL.

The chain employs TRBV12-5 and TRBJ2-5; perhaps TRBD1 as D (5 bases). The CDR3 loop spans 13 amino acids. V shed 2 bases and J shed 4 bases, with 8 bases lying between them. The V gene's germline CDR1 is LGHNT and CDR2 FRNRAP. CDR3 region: CASGLPRGETQYF. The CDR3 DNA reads TGTGCTAGTGGTTTGCCTAGGGGAGAGACCCAGTACTTC.

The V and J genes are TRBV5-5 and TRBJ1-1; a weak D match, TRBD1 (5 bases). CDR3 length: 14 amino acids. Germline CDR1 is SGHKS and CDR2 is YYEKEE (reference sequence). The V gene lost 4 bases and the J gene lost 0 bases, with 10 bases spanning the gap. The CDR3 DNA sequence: TGTGCCAGCAGCAACTGGGGGGTGAACACTGAAGCTTTCTTT. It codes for CASSNWGVNTEAFF. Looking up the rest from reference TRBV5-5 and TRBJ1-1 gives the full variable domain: DAGVTQSPTHLIKTRGQQVTLRCSPISGHKSVSWYQQVLGQGPQFIFQYYEKEERGRGNFPDRFSARQFPNYSSELNVNALLLGDSALYLCASSNWGVNTEAFFGQGTRLTVV.

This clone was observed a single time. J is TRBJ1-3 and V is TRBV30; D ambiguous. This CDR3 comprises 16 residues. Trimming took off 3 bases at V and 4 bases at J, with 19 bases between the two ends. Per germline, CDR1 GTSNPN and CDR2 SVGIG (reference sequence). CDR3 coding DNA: TGTGCCTGGAGCCCCCTGGCAGGCTTCGCGGGAAACACCATATATTTT. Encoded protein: CAWSPLAGFAGNTIYF.

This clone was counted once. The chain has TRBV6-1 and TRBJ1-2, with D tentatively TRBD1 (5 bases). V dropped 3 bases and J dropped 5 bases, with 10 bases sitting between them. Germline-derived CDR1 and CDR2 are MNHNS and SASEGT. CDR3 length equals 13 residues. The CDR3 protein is CASSERQTYGYTF. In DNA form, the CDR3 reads TGTGCCAGCAGTGAGCGACAGACTTATGGCTACACCTTC.

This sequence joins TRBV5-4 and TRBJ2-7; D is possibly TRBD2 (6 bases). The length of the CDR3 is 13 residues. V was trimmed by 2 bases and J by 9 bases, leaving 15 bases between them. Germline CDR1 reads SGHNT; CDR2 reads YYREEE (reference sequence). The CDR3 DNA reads TGTGCCAGCAGCTTCCGACTAGAGAGAGTGCAGTACTTC. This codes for CASSFRLERVQYF.